Shown below are 26 T cell receptor beta chains from a single sample sequenced in a study of T cell responses to AZD1222 COVID-19 vaccine. This table comes from immunoSEQ multiplex PCR, and its TCRdb copy is limited to in-frame clones, with some not included. The table shows about 270,000 clones, with about 94% occurring only once. The sample consisted of peripheral blood, taken 28 days after the second AZD1222 dose. These receptors were obtained from an adult who received the AZD1222 COVID-19 vaccine.

The chain has TRBV12-3 or TRBV12-4 and TRBJ1-6; D is unresolved. This CDR3 has 12 residues. Trimming removed 7 bases at V and 9 bases at J, with 10 bases between. CDR3 DNA sequence: TGTGCCAGCACCGATATACTTTCACCCCTCCACTTT. This gives the protein CASTDILSPLHF.

This chain connects TRBV11-2 to TRBJ1-2; D may be TRBD1 (6 bases). Trimming pared 5 bases from V and 4 bases from J, leaving 11 bases between. The CDR3 is made up of 13 amino acids. The V gene's germline CDR1 is SGHAT and CDR2 FQNNGV. The CDR3 DNA sequence: TGTGCCAGCAGCCGGGACACCCGCTATGGCTACACCTTC. This codes for CASSRDTRYGYTF.

The chain combines TRBV11-1 with TRBJ2-3; unclear D gene. This CDR3 spans 15 amino acids. Per the germline V gene, CDR1 is SGHAT and CDR2 is FQDESV (reference sequence). The CDR3 DNA sequence: TGTGTCCTGGGCCTCCAGGCTGTGAGCACAGATACGCAGTATTTT. Its protein is CVLGLQAVSTDTQYF.

The V call is TRBV19, the J call TRBJ2-5, with 7 positions matching TRBD2. J gave up 1 base and V 6 bases, and 11 bases lay outside the gene matches. Per the germline V gene, CDR1 is LNHDA and CDR2 is SQIVND (reference sequence). The CDR3 spans 16 residues. The CDR3 protein is CASSPSSGTIQETQYF. In DNA, the CDR3 is TGTGCCAGTAGCCCTTCTAGCGGAACGATCCAAGAGACCCAGTACTTC.

This sequence joins TRBV2 and TRBJ2-7; maybe TRBD1 (6 bases). The CDR3 is 12 amino acids. CDR1 and CDR2 (germline): SNHLY, FYNNEI. V was clipped by 6 bases and J by 2 bases, with 8 bases between them. The CDR3: CASRGGTYEQYF. The CDR3 nucleotides are TGTGCCAGCAGAGGGGGAACCTACGAGCAGTACTTC.

The chain carries TRBV6-2 or TRBV6-3 and TRBJ2-2, with 8 bases lining up with TRBD2. The J segment lost 5 bases and the V segment lost 0 bases, leaving 2 bases of the junction unmatched. The CDR3 runs to 15 residues. Per the germline V gene, CDR1 is MNHEY and CDR2 is SVGEGT. The CDR3 is CASSYSASGTGELFF. The CDR3 DNA sequence: TGTGCCAGCAGTTACTCGGCTAGCGGGACCGGGGAGCTGTTTTTT.

The V call is TRBV28, the J call TRBJ1-2; tentative D call: TRBD1 (5 bases). This CDR3 region has 16 residues. Germline V CDR1 and CDR2: MDHEN, SYDVKM. V was pared by 4 bases and J by 8 bases, with 23 bases between. The CDR3 DNA reads TGTGCCAGCAGTTCTGGGCTGGCGGGGGAGTTGAGGGGCTACACCTTC. Translating gives CASSSGLAGELRGYTF.

The rearrangement joins TRBV5-1 to TRBJ1-6; possible D gene TRBD1, 6 bases. The CDR3 extends over 13 amino acids. V was cut by 6 bases and J by 5 bases, with 9 bases left in between. Germline V gene sequence: CDR1 SGHRS, CDR2 YFSETQ. DNA for the CDR3: TGCGCCAGCACGGACAGCCATAATTCACCCCTCCACTTT. Its translation is CASTDSHNSPLHF.

J is TRBJ2-1 and V is TRBV7-3, with D possibly matching TRBD1 (5 bases). The length of the CDR3 is 16 residues. Germline V gene data show CDR1 as SGHTA and CDR2 as FQGTGA. V was trimmed by 2 bases and J by 4 bases, leaving 15 bases between them. CDR3 coding DNA: TGTGCCAGCAGCTTATTGGGGCGAGAACTTTACAATGAGCAGTTCTTC. Translation: CASSLLGRELYNEQFF. Full variable domain (rest looked up from reference TRBV7-3 and TRBJ2-1): GAGVSQTPSNKVTEKGKYVELRCDPISGHTALYWYRQSLGQGPEFLIYFQGTGAADDSGLPNDRFFAVRPEGSVSTLKIQRTERGDSAVYLCASSLLGRELYNEQFFGPGTRLTVL.

This chain connects TRBV6-2 or TRBV6-3 to TRBJ2-2; D gene unclear. The germline V gene encodes CDR1 MNHEY and CDR2 SVGEGT. The germline V and J ends were trimmed by 5 bases and 7 bases, with 11 bases remaining between them. This CDR3 is 13 amino acids long. CDR3 nucleotide sequence: TGTGCCAGCAGTGACCCGAGTGTCGGGGAGCTGTTTTTT. Its translation is CASSDPSVGELFF.

The V call is TRBV3-1 (or the pseudogene TRBV3-2), the J call TRBJ1-6, with unresolved D. The CDR3 runs to 11 residues. The germline V gene has CDR1 LGHDT and CDR2 YNNKEL (reference sequence). The V end was cut by 4 bases, the J end by 10 bases, with 5 bases between. CDR3 loop: CASSRVSPLHF. CDR3 coding DNA: TGTGCCAGCAGCCGTGTATCACCCCTCCACTTT.

The chain employs TRBV6-5 and TRBJ2-7; 10 nucleotides align to TRBD1. The germline CDR1 and CDR2 sequences are MNHEY and SVGAGI. V dropped 6 bases and J dropped 1; count of bases not matched to a gene: 6. The CDR3 spans 15 residues. The CDR3, as DNA: TGTGCCAGCAGCCTAGACAGGGGGCCTTCCTACGAGCAGTACTTC. Its protein is CASSLDRGPSYEQYF.

V usage is TRBV18 and J usage is TRBJ2-1; D gene uncertain. Germline CDR1 reads KGHSH; CDR2 reads LQKENI. The CDR3 covers 14 residues. With 4 bases removed from V and 7 bases from J, the gap between germline ends came to 14 bases. The CDR3 loop is CASSQVGRTNEQFF. The CDR3 DNA sequence: TGTGCCAGCTCACAGGTCGGCCGGACGAATGAGCAGTTCTTC. Looking up the rest from reference TRBV18 and TRBJ2-1 gives the full variable domain: NAGVMQNPRHLVRRRGQEARLRCSPMKGHSHVYWYRQLPEEGLKFMVYLQKENIIDESGMPKERFSAEFPKEGPSILRIQQVVRGDSAAYFCASSQVGRTNEQFFGPGTRLTVL.

The rearrangement uses TRBV5-8 and TRBJ2-4; perhaps TRBD2 as D (6 bases). Germline CDR1 SGHTS, CDR2 YDEGEE. V was clipped by 4 bases and J by 8 bases, with 16 bases between them. The CDR3 extends over 14 amino acids. In DNA, the CDR3 is TGTGCCAGCAGCCTGGTCGGGGACTTAGACATTCAGTACTTC. Translated, it gives CASSLVGDLDIQYF.

The chain combines TRBV3-1 (or the pseudogene TRBV3-2) with TRBJ1-1, with a tentative D call TRBD1 (6 bases). Trimming pared 4 bases from V and 4 bases from J, leaving 16 bases between. The germline CDR1 and CDR2 sequences are LGHDT and YNNKEL (reference sequence). The CDR3 length is 15 residues. CDR3 DNA: TGTGCCAGCAGCCCCCGGAACCCCAGGGGCACTGAAGCTTTCTTT. This gives the protein CASSPRNPRGTEAFF.

This rearrangement joins TRBV7-6 to TRBJ1-1; no reliable D call. The CDR3 sequence is 15 residues long. Trimming stripped 5 bases from V and 0 bases from J, with 13 bases between. CDR1 and CDR2 from the germline V gene are SGHVS and FNYEAQ. CDR3 nucleotide sequence: TGTGCCAGCAGCCCCGCGAGCGCACTGAACACTGAAGCTTTCTTT. Protein product: CASSPASALNTEAFF.

This chain links TRBV7-9 with TRBJ1-1; D not certain. This CDR3 spans 12 amino acids. With 1 base removed from V and 9 bases from J, the gap between germline ends came to 9 bases. Looked up from germline, CDR1 is SEHNR and CDR2 is FQNEAQ (reference sequence). The CDR3 bases are TGTGCCAGCAGCTTAGAGGTACCTCAAGCTTTCTTT. Its protein product is CASSLEVPQAFF.

V and J are TRBV7-2 and TRBJ2-7; 8 bases fit TRBD2. V was pared by 5 bases and J by 3 bases, with 12 bases of the junction left unmatched. This CDR3 spans 16 amino acids. CDR1 and CDR2 (germline): SGHTA, FQGNSA. The CDR3 coding sequence is TGTGCCAGCAGCAAAGAGGGGCACGGGAGGGTCTACGAGCAGTACTTC. Its translation: CASSKEGHGRVYEQYF.

This clone was counted a single time. One end of the junction fails to match germline, which may point to a read error. V usage is TRBV14 and J usage is TRBJ2-1, with D uncertain. The CDR3 contains 14 residues. The germline gives CDR1 SGHDN, CDR2 FVKESK. Here the CDR3 DNA reads TGTGCCAGCAGCCAAGTTGACTCCCACAATGAGCAGTTCTTC. As protein: CASSQVDSHNEQFF.

This chain links TRBV6-2 or TRBV6-3 with TRBJ2-7, with 8 nucleotides matching TRBD1. Germline V gene sequence: CDR1 MNHEY, CDR2 SVGEGT. J gave up 2 bases and V 5 bases, and 2 bases lay outside the gene matches. CDR3 length: 13 residues. The chain's CDR3 is CASSGQGTYEQYF. The CDR3, as DNA: TGTGCCAGCAGTGGACAGGGTACCTACGAGCAGTACTTC.

CDR3 bases: TGTGCCAGCAGCTTCTCTTACAATGAGCAGTTCTTC. It codes for CASSFSYNEQFF. The rearrangement joins TRBV7-9 to TRBJ2-1; the D is unclear. Per the germline V gene, CDR1 is SEHNR and CDR2 is FQNEAQ (reference sequence). V was trimmed by 3 bases and J by 4 bases, leaving 4 bases between them. This CDR3 spans 12 amino acids.

The genes are TRBV11-3 and TRBJ2-1; tentative D call: TRBD1 (5 bases). V was trimmed by 5 bases and J by 11 bases, leaving 19 bases between them. The CDR3 sequence is 14 residues long. Germline values: CDR1 SGHNT, CDR2 YENEEA. As DNA, the CDR3 is TGTGCCAGCAGCCCTCAGGGTACCCACAGGAAGCAGTTCTTC. Amino acid sequence: CASSPQGTHRKQFF.

This clone was seen a handful of times. The chain uses TRBV2 and TRBJ2-7; a weak D match, TRBD1 (5 bases). V was clipped by 0 bases and J by 11 bases, with 14 bases between them. The CDR3 loop spans 13 amino acids. Germline CDR1 reads SNHLY; CDR2 reads FYNNEI. The CDR3 DNA follows: TGTGCCAGCAGTGAAGCGGTGCAGGGAACGGAGTACTTC. This translates into CASSEAVQGTEYF.

The gene calls are TRBV5-1 and TRBJ1-6; 7 nucleotides line up with TRBD1. CDR3 length: 15 residues. CDR1 and CDR2 (germline): SGHRS, YFSETQ. The ends lost 0 bases at V and 10 bases at J; junction bases unmatched: 7. CDR3 DNA sequence: TGCGCCAGCAGCTTGGCCAGGTCAGGGGGATCACCCCTCCACTTT. It yields the protein CASSLARSGGSPLHF.

J is TRBJ2-5 and V is TRBV29-1; no reliable D call. CDR3 length: 13 amino acids. Germline CDR1 is SQVTM and CDR2 is ANQGSEA. The ends were cut back, 1 base at V and 1 base at J, with 7 bases in the middle. DNA for the CDR3: TGCAGCGTTGAAGGGCGGTTCCAAGAGACCCAGTACTTC. Translating gives CSVEGRFQETQYF.

The gene calls are TRBV5-1 and TRBJ2-2; 9 bases match TRBD2. The CDR3 has 18 residues. CDR1 and CDR2 (germline): SGHRS, YFSETQ. The V segment lost 2 bases and the J segment 6 bases; nucleotides outside the gene matches: 14. This chain's CDR3 is CASSLRNRASGKSGELFF. Here the CDR3 DNA reads TGCGCCAGCAGCTTACGAAATCGGGCTAGCGGGAAGTCCGGGGAGCTGTTTTTT.